These 25 T cell receptor beta chains were all obtained from the same sample, sequenced in a study of human T cells and chemical hapten exposure. The treatment is: therapeutic diphenylcyclopropenone sensitization with weekly scalp DPC. Library preparation tagged each individual cDNA molecule with a unique molecular identifier. TCRdb independently ran MiXCR on the reads; one entry per CDR3 protein. The sample holds about 800 distinct CDR3 sequences, around 60% seen once. The sample here was whole blood, taken before DPC sensitization or 2, 6, or about 24 weeks after (not recorded which). The receptors stem from an adult with alopecia areata. Some clones in this sample may be carry-over from other donors' samples. This table probably holds off-target reads from a library built for another chain.

The V call is TRBV4-2, the J call TRBJ2-1, with D hard to call. CDR1 and CDR2 (germline): LGHNA, YNFKEQ. Trimming removed 2 bases at V and 7 bases at J, with 9 bases between. The length of the CDR3 is 13 residues. For the CDR3, the DNA is TGTGCCAGCAGCCAAATCGACGGGAATGAGCAGTTCTTC. Its protein product is CASSQIDGNEQFF.

This clonotype turned up a few times. The chain has TRBV6-5 and TRBJ2-7, with a possible D match to TRBD1 (5 bases). V was pared by 0 bases and J by 2 bases, with 11 bases between. The CDR3 totals 15 residues. Germline assignment: CDR1 MNHEY and CDR2 SVGAGI. Here the CDR3 DNA reads TGTGCCAGCAGTTACTCAGGTGGGGCCACCTACGAGCAGTACTTC. It codes for CASSYSGGATYEQYF.

The V gene is TRBV7-2, the J gene TRBJ2-1; no clear D. The CDR3 consists of 13 residues. CDR1 is SGHTA, CDR2 FQGNSA, per germline. Trimming removed 5 bases from V and 6 bases from J, with 11 bases in between. CDR3 sequence (DNA): TGTGCCAGCAGCCAGGACGGTATCAATGAGCAGTTCTTC. Translation: CASSQDGINEQFF.

The chain links TRBV11-2 to TRBJ1-1; D gene unclear. V lost 5 bases and J lost 0, with 10 bases in between. This CDR3 comprises 14 residues. Germline values: CDR1 SGHAT, CDR2 FQNNGV. CDR3 protein: CASSPHVMNTEAFF. CDR3 DNA: TGTGCCAGCAGCCCACACGTCATGAACACTGAAGCTTTCTTT.

This clonotype has more than one count but fewer than ten. V gene TRBV6-2 or TRBV6-3 combines with J gene TRBJ1-5; TRBD1 matches 9 bases. The CDR3 totals 14 residues. V shed 6 bases and J 7 bases; nucleotides not matched to a gene: 7. Germline CDR1 is MNHEY and CDR2 is SVGEGT. For the CDR3, the DNA is TGTGCCAGCAGCGTGGGACAGGGAAGGCAGCCCCAGCATTTT. Translation: CASSVGQGRQPQHF.

The V call is TRBV11-2, the J call TRBJ2-1; D perhaps matches TRBD2 (5 bases). This CDR3 spans 13 amino acids. Per the germline V gene, CDR1 is SGHAT and CDR2 is FQNNGV. Between the trimmed V and J ends, which lost 4 bases and 3 bases, there was a span of 7 bases. CDR3 coding DNA: TGTGCCAGCAGCTCCGGACTCTACAATGAGCAGTTCTTC. Protein sequence: CASSSGLYNEQFF. The complete variable domain, with remaining parts taken from reference TRBV11-2 and TRBJ2-1, reads EAGVAQSPRYKIIEKRQSVAFWCNPISGHATLYWYQQILGQGPKLLIQFQNNGVVDDSQLPKDRFSAERLKGVDSTLKIQPAKLEDSAVYLCASSSGLYNEQFFGPGTRLTVL.

This rearrangement joins TRBV11-2 to TRBJ2-6; D perhaps matches TRBD1 (5 bases). Germline V gene data show CDR1 as SGHAT and CDR2 as FQNNGV. This CDR3 has 15 amino acids. V lost 4 bases, J lost 0 bases, and 7 bases lay in between. The chain's CDR3 is CASSSQGSGANVLTF. The DNA for the CDR3 is TGTGCCAGCAGCTCCCAGGGCTCTGGGGCCAACGTCCTGACTTTC.

V is TRBV7-6 and J is TRBJ2-3; D gene unclear. V was shortened by 5 bases and J by 2 bases, with 11 bases between the two germline ends. The CDR3 length is 14 residues. Germline V gene data show CDR1 as SGHVS and CDR2 as FNYEAQ. The chain's CDR3 is CASSPSAFTDTQYF. CDR3 DNA sequence: TGTGCCAGCAGCCCCTCCGCCTTCACAGATACGCAGTATTTT.

The chain uses TRBV7-9 and TRBJ2-3, with 9 nucleotides matching TRBD2. Germline CDR1 and CDR2: SEHNR and FQNEAQ (reference sequence). With 2 bases clipped from V and 4 bases from J, the junction kept 4 bases outside the gene matches. The CDR3 is 15 residues long. The CDR3 DNA sequence: TGTGCCAGCAGCTTACGCGGGAGGGCGGCAGATACGCAGTATTTT. It encodes CASSLRGRAADTQYF.

This sequence joins TRBV29-1 and TRBJ2-3; TRBD2 matches at 7 bases. Trimming at V came to 4 bases and at J to 2 bases, leaving 9 bases not matched to a gene. CDR3 size: 15 residues. The germline V gene has CDR1 SQVTM and CDR2 ANQGSEA. The CDR3 is CSVGVSGYNTDTQYF. CDR3 nucleotide sequence: TGCAGCGTTGGGGTTAGCGGGTATAACACAGATACGCAGTATTTT.

This clonotype was detected only a few times. The chain combines TRBV6-5 with TRBJ2-3; TRBD2 aligns across 12 bases. This CDR3 is 14 amino acids long. Germline CDR1 is MNHEY and CDR2 is SVGAGI. The CDR3 region has the DNA TGTGGCACGACTAGCGGGAGAGCGTCAGATACGCAGTATTTT. Its translation: CGTTSGRASDTQYF.

The rearrangement uses TRBV20-1 and TRBJ2-7; 8 positions match TRBD2. V shed 6 bases, J shed 2 bases, and the junction held 6 bases outside the gene matches. Per germline, CDR1 DFQATT and CDR2 SNEGSKA (reference sequence). The CDR3 spans 13 residues. CDR3 in DNA: TGCAGTGCCCACGAGCGGGAGCCCTACGAGCAGTACTTC. Translated, it gives CSAHEREPYEQYF.

This chain connects TRBV6-1 to TRBJ2-7; D is perhaps TRBD2 (6 bases). The CDR3 is 14 amino acids. The ends were cut back, 4 bases at V and 3 bases at J, with 13 bases in the middle. Germline CDR1 and CDR2: MNHNS and SASEGT. CDR3 bases: TGTGCCAGCAGTGCGACTAGGGGTCTCTACGAGCAGTACTTC. This encodes CASSATRGLYEQYF.

The chain couples TRBV7-2 to TRBJ2-5; 9 positions match TRBD1. Unmatched junction bases numbered 9, after V lost 2 bases and J lost 5 bases. Germline V gene lookup returns CDR1 SGHTA and CDR2 FQGNSA. The CDR3 extends over 16 amino acids. In nucleotides, the CDR3 is TGTGCCAGCAGCTTATCAACAGGGGGCGGGCTTGAGACCCAGTACTTC. Translating gives CASSLSTGGGLETQYF.

The chain couples TRBV7-2 to TRBJ2-7, with 9 bases aligning to TRBD2. This CDR3 comprises 16 residues. Germline CDR1 is SGHTA and CDR2 is FQGNSA. Trimming took 6 bases from V and 4 from J; bases not matched to a gene: 13. The CDR3 region has the DNA TGTGCCAGCAGGCACAGTAGCGGGGGAGAAACGTACGAGCAGTACTTC. It yields the protein CASRHSSGGETYEQYF.

This chain uses TRBV20-1 with TRBJ2-7, with D possibly matching TRBD1 (6 bases). V lost 6 bases to trimming and J lost 4 bases, with 10 bases between them. The CDR3 runs to 11 residues. CDR1 is DFQATT, CDR2 SNEGSKA, per germline (reference sequence). In DNA form, the CDR3 reads TGCAGTGCCTTGACAGGATACGAGCAGTACTTC. This sequence encodes CSALTGYEQYF.

The rearrangement joins TRBV7-6 to TRBJ2-3, with TRBD1 matching 7 bases. Trimming at V came to 5 bases and at J to 3 bases, leaving 5 bases not matched to a gene. CDR3 length: 14 residues. The germline CDR1 and CDR2 sequences are SGHVS and FNYEAQ. The CDR3 DNA follows: TGTGCCAGCAGCCTAACGACAGGGACAGATACGCAGTATTTT. This gives the protein CASSLTTGTDTQYF.

The V call is TRBV4-2, the J call TRBJ2-1, with a tentative D call TRBD2 (6 bases). V was cut by 4 bases and J by 10 bases, with 17 bases left in between. Germline CDR1 is LGHNA and CDR2 is YNFKEQ. The CDR3 has 14 amino acids. The CDR3: CASSLDTTGSEQFF. CDR3 bases: TGTGCCAGCAGCCTCGACACCACCGGGAGCGAGCAGTTCTTC.

This chain connects TRBV6-5 to TRBJ2-3; 9 bases line up with TRBD2. This CDR3 has 17 residues. J was trimmed by 4 bases and V by 6 bases; bases with no gene match: 14. The germline V gene encodes CDR1 MNHEY and CDR2 SVGAGI. The CDR3: CASSRTAWREGPDTQYF. For the CDR3, the DNA is TGTGCCAGCAGCCGAACTGCCTGGCGGGAGGGCCCAGATACGCAGTATTTT.

The V gene is TRBV4-3, the J gene TRBJ2-2, with D perhaps TRBD1 (6 bases). The germline V gene encodes CDR1 LGHNA and CDR2 YSLEER. Trimming removed 6 bases at V and 0 bases at J, with 11 bases between. The CDR3 runs to 15 residues. CDR3 coding DNA: TGCGCCAGCAGGCCAGGGGACCCGAACACCGGGGAGCTGTTTTTT. Its protein is CASRPGDPNTGELFF.

The J gene is TRBJ2-7, the V gene TRBV29-1; D remains ambiguous. Germline values: CDR1 SQVTM, CDR2 ANQGSEA. The germline V and J ends were trimmed by 3 bases and 4 bases, with 4 bases remaining between them. The CDR3 spans 10 residues. The CDR3 spells CSVEGYEQYF. The CDR3 DNA reads as TGCAGCGTTGAGGGATACGAGCAGTACTTC.

There are a few counts of this clonotype. V is TRBV29-1 and J is TRBJ2-2; D possibly corresponds to TRBD1 (6 bases). Germline CDR1 and CDR2: SQVTM and ANQGSEA. The CDR3 length is 13 residues. V was pared by 7 bases and J by 1 base, with 10 bases between. The CDR3 region is CSGKTGNTGELFF. CDR3 nucleotides: TGCAGCGGGAAGACAGGGAACACCGGGGAGCTGTTTTTT.

This clonotype has a handful of counts. The chain combines TRBV5-4 with TRBJ2-3, with D possibly TRBD2 on 5 matching bases. CDR1 and CDR2 from the germline V gene are SGHNT and YYREEE (reference sequence). The V end was cut by 5 bases, the J end by 0 bases, with 10 bases between. The CDR3 sequence is 14 residues long. This CDR3 reads CASRDGSSTDTQYF. CDR3 nucleotide sequence: TGTGCCAGCAGAGATGGGAGCAGCACAGATACGCAGTATTTT.

This clonotype was picked up a small number of times. CDR3 sequence: CASSRRGANVLTF. DNA for the CDR3: TGTGCCAGCAGCCGCAGAGGGGCCAACGTCCTGACTTTC. The chain employs TRBV5-5 and TRBJ2-6; D unclear. V shed 4 bases and J shed 4 bases, with 6 bases lying between them. The germline V gene has CDR1 SGHKS and CDR2 YYEKEE (reference sequence). CDR3 length: 13 residues.

Of note for this clonotype: The junction departs from germline at one end; a sequencing error may be responsible. CDR3 coding DNA: TGTGCCAGCTCACTGGGACAGGGCAACCAGCCCCAGCATTTT. Translating it yields CASSLGQGNQPQHF. V is TRBV18 and J is TRBJ1-5, with 9 bases aligning to TRBD1. Germline CDR1 KGHSH, CDR2 LQKENI. The CDR3 has 14 amino acids.